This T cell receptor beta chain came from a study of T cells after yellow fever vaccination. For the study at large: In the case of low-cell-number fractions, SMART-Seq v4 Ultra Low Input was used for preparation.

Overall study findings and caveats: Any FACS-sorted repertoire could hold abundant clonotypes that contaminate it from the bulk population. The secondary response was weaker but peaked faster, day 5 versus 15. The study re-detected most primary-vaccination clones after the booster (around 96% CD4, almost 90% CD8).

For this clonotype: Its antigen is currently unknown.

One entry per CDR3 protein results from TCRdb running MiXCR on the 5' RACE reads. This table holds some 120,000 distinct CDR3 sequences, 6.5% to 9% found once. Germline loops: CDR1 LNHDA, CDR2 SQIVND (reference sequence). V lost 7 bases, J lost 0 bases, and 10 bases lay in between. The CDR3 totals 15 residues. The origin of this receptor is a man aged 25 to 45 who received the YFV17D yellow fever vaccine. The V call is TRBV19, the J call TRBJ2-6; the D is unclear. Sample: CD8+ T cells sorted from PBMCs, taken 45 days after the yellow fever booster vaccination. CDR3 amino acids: CASKVSLSGANVLTF. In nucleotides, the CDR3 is TGTGCCAGTAAGGTCAGCCTCTCTGGGGCCAACGTCCTGACTTTC.